The clone carrying this T cell receptor beta chain was detected many times. The antigen remains undetermined. Germline values: CDR1 SQVTM, CDR2 ANQGSEA. The CDR3 is 12 amino acids. Trimming cost V 4 bases and J 6 bases, with 12 bases left between them. TCRdb re-analysed the RACE reads in MiXCR, keeping a single row per CDR3 protein. Of roughly 380,000 distinct CDR3 sequences in the sample, roughly 5% were seen once. This sample stems from a study of human T cells and chemical hapten exposure. Study-wide context: Throughout the approximately 25-week study, diphenylcyclopropenone was applied weekly to the patients' scalps. Notes on the study in general: Having alopecia, the donors may differ immunologically from healthy people.

Indicated time point: pre-sensitization, week 0. Treatment reported: therapeutic diphenylcyclopropenone sensitization with weekly scalp DPC. Drawing of blood took place ahead of applying each patch test. The sample in question was whole blood, obtained in connection with sensitization to the hapten diphenylcyclopropenone (DPC). The chain employs TRBV29-1 and TRBJ1-2; possibly TRBD1 for D (6 bases). The TCR originated in a woman in her 50s with alopecia areata. Some clones in this sample may be carry-over from other donors' samples. The CDR3 nucleotides read TGCAGCGTTGGCAGGAGGACAGATGGCTACACCTTC. It translates to CSVGRRTDGYTF.